The next 5 T cell receptor beta chains were all read from a single sample in a study of cytomegalovirus exposure and HLA in healthy donors (dated by TCRdb to 2015 to 2018). Libraries came from the immunoSEQ multiplex PCR assay. The multiplex PCR relied on a mix of 60 forward primers for TCR Vbeta segments and 13 reverse primers for TCR Jbeta segments. This immuneACCESS table, as held by TCRdb, lists in-frame sequences with V and J called but not all clones. Of the missing ones, under half trace to an unresolved V gene in checked studies; the others have no known cause. The sample records 150,000 to 200,000 clones, under 80% of which are singletons. Of the sample, around 2% falls within the top ten clones. The specimen was PBMCs. The receptors were gathered from a female donor in good health and CMV-seronegative.

The chain is built from TRBV21-1 and TRBJ2-5; the D segment call TRBD2 is taken from the table without a DNA check. TRBV21-1 is a recognized pseudogene. This CDR3 spans 16 amino acids. This CDR3 is CASSKGGVAGEETQYF. CDR3 in DNA: TGTGCCAGCAGCAAAGGGGGAGTAGCCGGCGAAGAGACCCAGTACTTC.

V gene TRBV2 combines with J gene TRBJ2-5; D possibly corresponds to TRBD1 (6 bases). This CDR3 has 12 amino acids. V was shortened by 10 bases and J by 4 bases, with 13 bases between the two germline ends. Germline V gives CDR1 SNHLY, CDR2 FYNNEI. The CDR3 region has the DNA TGTGCCACCACGGGACAAGCAGAGACCCAGTACTTC. It specifies CATTGQAETQYF.

A word on this clone: This same CDR3 is encoded by further DNA sequences in the sample. The V and J genes are TRBV29-1 and TRBJ1-2, with a possible D match to TRBD1 (6 bases). Germline V lookup: CDR1 SQVTM, CDR2 ANQGSEA. CDR3 length: 10 residues. Between the trimmed V and J ends, which lost 3 bases and 8 bases, there was a span of 7 bases. CDR3 nucleotide sequence: TGCAGCGTTGACAGGGGAGGCTACACCTTC. Translation gives CSVDRGGYTF.

The V call is TRBV18, the J call TRBJ1-1; tentatively, D is TRBD1 (5 bases). From germline, CDR1 is KGHSH and CDR2 LQKENI. This CDR3 spans 14 amino acids. V lost 4 bases to trimming and J lost 1 base, with 10 bases between them. DNA of the CDR3: TGTGCCAGCTCACGACTCGACAGGAACACTGAAGCTTTCTTT. Translating gives CASSRLDRNTEAFF.

The chain is built from TRBV7-4 and TRBJ1-5; TRBD1 agrees at 8 bases. The V segment lost 5 bases and the J segment 2 bases; nucleotides outside the gene matches: 14. This CDR3 is 18 amino acids long. Germline V gives CDR1 SGHVT, CDR2 SQSDAQ. Here the CDR3 DNA reads TGTGCCAGCAGCCCGCGGGACAGGCGATCGGTGGGCAATCAGCCCCAGCATTTT. It yields the protein CASSPRDRRSVGNQPQHF.